The rows below give T cell receptor beta chains drawn from one sample of a study of shared clonotypes between healthy human individuals. Method: immunoSEQ multiplex PCR; TCRdb's copy keeps in-frame clones and lacks some. The profile shows some 2.1 million clones, over 85% of them singletons. The specimen sequenced was naive CD8+ T cells sorted from blood. Receptors were obtained from a man between 18 and 35 years old in good health. The CDR3 runs from the conserved cysteine through the conserved F or W. A D gene is named only where the DNA matches it firmly. Rows give clone size only sometimes, using once, few, many, or a class for an expanded clone.

v_gene,j_gene,abundance,d_gene,CDR3nt,CDR3aa
TRBV7-9,TRBJ2-7,.,TRBD2,TGTGCCAGCAGCTCCCCCGGGACTAGCGGCTACGAGCAGTACTTC,CASSSPGTSGYEQYF
TRBV4-1,TRBJ2-2,.,.,TGCGCCAGCAGCCAGAGGACCATGGCCGGGGAGCTGTTTTTT,CASSQRTMAGELFF
TRBV4-3,TRBJ2-7,.,.,TGCGCCAGCAGCCAAGGAGGGGAATCCTACGAGCAGTACTTC,CASSQGGESYEQYF
TRBV18,TRBJ2-3,.,.,TGTGCCAGCTCACGCCTTGACGGGGGTAGCACAGATACGCAGTATTTT,CASSRLDGGSTDTQYF
TRBV9,TRBJ2-7,.,.,TGTGCCAGCAGCCCAGAGGGGACCGCGTACGAGCAGTACTTC,CASSPEGTAYEQYF
TRBV7-9,TRBJ2-5,.,TRBD2,TGTGCCAGCAGCCCCCCCGCAGGGCTAGCGGGGTACCAAGAGACCCAGTACTTC,CASSPPAGLAGYQETQYF
TRBV9,TRBJ2-1,.,.,TGTGCCAGCAGCGTAGGGGTGACAGACTACAATGAGCAGTTCTTC,CASSVGVTDYNEQFF
TRBV9,TRBJ2-1,.,.,TGTGCCAGCAGCCGATATGGACTCAATGAGCAGTTCTTC,CASSRYGLNEQFF
TRBV7-9,TRBJ1-5,.,.,TGTGCCAGCAGCTTAGGAACAGTGGACAATCAGCCCCAGCATTTT,CASSLGTVDNQPQHF
TRBV30,TRBJ2-3,.,.,TGTGCCTGGAGTATAGCGAGTTCCACAGATACGCAGTATTTT,CAWSIASSTDTQYF
TRBV4-1,TRBJ1-2,.,TRBD1,TGCGCCAGCAGCCAAGTCGACAGGGTTGACGGCTATGGCTACACCTTC,CASSQVDRVDGYGYTF
TRBV6-6,TRBJ1-4,.,TRBD1,TGTGCCAGCAGTTGGACAGGGACAACTAATGAAAAACTGTTTTTT,CASSWTGTTNEKLFF
TRBV5-1,TRBJ1-4,.,.,TGCGCCAGCAGCTCCCCCCCTAATGAAAAACTGTTTTTT,CASSSPPNEKLFF
TRBV7-8,TRBJ2-1,.,.,TGTGCCAGCAGCCTGATTGGAGCAGGAGAGCAGTTCTTC,CASSLIGAGEQFF
TRBV6-5,TRBJ2-2,.,.,TGTGCCAGCAGTTACGGGGAAGGCACCGGGGAGCTGTTTTTT,CASSYGEGTGELFF
TRBV10-3,TRBJ2-3,.,.,TGTGCCATCAGTGAGTCGGTCTCCACAGATACGCAGTATTTT,CAISESVSTDTQYF
TRBV7-6,TRBJ2-1,.,.,TGTGCCAGCAGCTTATTTGGAGGTGGGGTGGCGGGGCCTTACAATGAGCAGTTCTTC,CASSLFGGGVAGPYNEQFF
TRBV30,TRBJ2-1,.,.,TGTGCCTGGAGTGTTACCGTCAATGAGCAGTTCTTC,CAWSVTVNEQFF
TRBV5-1,TRBJ2-2,.,TRBD1,TGCGCCAGCAGCTTGATACAGGGGGAGGCCGGGGAGCTGTTTTTT,CASSLIQGEAGELFF
TRBV2,TRBJ1-5,once,.,TGTGCCAGCAGTGAAGCGCCACGGATAAATCAGCCCCAGCATTTT,CASSEAPRINQPQHF
TRBV5-5,TRBJ1-4,.,.,TGTGCCAGCAGCTTGGGAACAACTAATGAAAAACTGTTTTTT,CASSLGTTNEKLFF
TRBV7-9,TRBJ2-2,.,.,TGTGCCAGCAGCTCCTTCCTCGGGAGTCCCGGGGAGCTGTTTTTT,CASSSFLGSPGELFF
TRBV29-1,TRBJ2-2,.,TRBD1,TGCAGCTACTACAGGGGTACCGGGGAGCTGTTTTTT,CSYYRGTGELFF
TRBV7-9,TRBJ2-2,.,TRBD1,TGTGCCAGCAGCTCCAAGGACAGGGGCACCGGGGAGCTGTTTTTT,CASSSKDRGTGELFF
TRBV27,TRBJ2-5,.,TRBD1,TGTGCCAGCAGTTGGACAGGGGGAGAAGAGACCCAGTACTTC,CASSWTGGEETQYF
TRBV4-3,TRBJ2-7,.,.,TGCGCCAGCAGCCAAGATCTTGGAGAGGCCGTTTACGAGCAGTACTTC,CASSQDLGEAVYEQYF
TRBV5-6,TRBJ2-7,.,.,TGTGCCAGCAGCTCCCCGCGGGAAACAGCCTACGAGCAGTACTTC,CASSSPRETAYEQYF
TRBV7-9,TRBJ2-3,.,.,TGTGCCAGCAGCCACGCTAGTAATCCCACAGATACGCAGTATTTT,CASSHASNPTDTQYF
TRBV6-6,TRBJ1-4,.,TRBD1,TGTGCCAGCAGTTACTCCGCAGGGGGAACTGAAAAACTGTTTTTT,CASSYSAGGTEKLFF
TRBV2,TRBJ2-7,.,TRBD1,TGTGCCAGCAGCCTAAACTCCGACAGGGGAGAATCCTACGAGCAGTACTTC,CASSLNSDRGESYEQYF
TRBV4-3,TRBJ2-7,.,TRBD2,TGCGCCAGCAGCCAATCCCTAGCGGGAGCCTACGAGCAGTACTTC,CASSQSLAGAYEQYF
TRBV6-6,TRBJ2-7,.,TRBD2,TGTGCCAGCACCCTAGAGACTAGCGCTGATGAGCAGTACTTC,CASTLETSADEQYF
TRBV13,TRBJ2-3,once,TRBD2,TGTGCCAGCAGCCGACTAGCGGTAGAGGGCACAGATACGCAGTATTTT,CASSRLAVEGTDTQYF
TRBV6-5,TRBJ1-1,.,.,TGTGCCAGCAGTTACGGGGTGGGCACTGAAGCTTTCTTT,CASSYGVGTEAFF
TRBV29-1,TRBJ1-2,.,.,TGCAGCGTTGATCGTCGGGGAGTTGACTATGGCTACACCTTC,CSVDRRGVDYGYTF
TRBV7-8,TRBJ1-5,.,.,TGTGCCAGCAGCTTAGCGTCCGGGGTGAGCAATCAGCCCCAGCATTTT,CASSLASGVSNQPQHF
TRBV4-1,TRBJ2-1,.,.,TGCGCCAGCAGCCAAGATACAGGTGACAATGAGCAGTTCTTC,CASSQDTGDNEQFF
TRBV19,TRBJ2-2,.,.,TGTGCCAGTAGTATAGATGACATTCCGAACACCGGGGAGCTGTTTTTT,CASSIDDIPNTGELFF
TRBV7-2,TRBJ2-3,.,TRBD2,TGTGCCAGCAGCACCCAAGCGGGAGGGCCAGATACGCAGTATTTT,CASSTQAGGPDTQYF
TRBV4-1,TRBJ2-1,.,TRBD2,TGCGCCAGCAGCCAAGCACTAGCGGGGATAAATGAGCAGTTCTTC,CASSQALAGINEQFF
TRBV29-1,TRBJ1-2,.,.,TGCAGCGTTGATGGGGGGCTCGGTGGCTACACCTTC,CSVDGGLGGYTF
TRBV6-5,TRBJ1-2,few,.,TGTGCCAGCAGTCAGGACGCATATGGCTACACCTTC,CASSQDAYGYTF
TRBV10-2,TRBJ2-7,.,.,TGCGCCAGCAGTTCCCCGGGGACGACCTACGAGCAGTACTTC,CASSSPGTTYEQYF
TRBV4-3,TRBJ1-2,.,.,TGCGCCAGCAGCCAAGGGGTACAGAGCTATGGCTACACCTTC,CASSQGVQSYGYTF
TRBV7-3,TRBJ2-3,.,.,TGTGCCAGCAGCTCCCTGGGTACGCAGTATTTT,CASSSLGTQYF
TRBV7-9,TRBJ2-2,.,TRBD1,TGTGCCAGCAGCAATTGGACAGGGACGAACACCGGGGAGCTGTTTTTT,CASSNWTGTNTGELFF
TRBV6-1,TRBJ1-3,once,TRBD1,TGTGCCAGCAGCCAACCCGGGACAGAAGTCTTT,CASSQPGTEVF